This T cell receptor beta chain was observed in a study of cytomegalovirus exposure and HLA in healthy donors. Notes on the study in general: Sequencing likely caused a cluster of highly shared sequence variants. A missense DCLRE1C variant was associated with V- and J-gene trimming of TCR beta chains in a later analysis, and an independent cohort replicated the association.

Notes on this clone: Its antigen is as yet unknown.

All donors participated as healthy donors of bone marrow. The PCR had 60 Vbeta and 13 Jbeta primers. The protocol was immunoSEQ multiplex PCR, while the TCRdb copy is restricted to in-frame clones and leaves out a portion. This sample carries approximately 130,000 clones, 87% of them seen once, and the ten largest clones take more than 4%. The TCR sequence derives from a woman aged 25 to 39 in good health and CMV-seronegative. The sample consisted of PBMCs.

The CDR3 coding sequence is TGCGCCAGCAGCTCTCGGTGGACTAGCGGTTTCAATGAGCAGTTCTTC. Amino acid sequence: CASSSRWTSGFNEQFF. The rearrangement links TRBV5-1 to TRBJ2-1, with 10 bases aligning to TRBD2. The CDR3 contains 16 residues. Germline V gives CDR1 SGHRS, CDR2 YFSETQ. V was clipped by 3 bases and J by 6 bases; unmatched bases: 9. The full variable domain, rest sourced from reference TRBV5-1 and TRBJ2-1, is KAGVTQTPRYLIKTRGQQVTLSCSPISGHRSVSWYQQTPGQGLQFLFEYFSETQRNKGNFPGRFSGRQFSNSRSEMNVSTLELGDSALYLCASSSRWTSGFNEQFFGPGTRLTVL.